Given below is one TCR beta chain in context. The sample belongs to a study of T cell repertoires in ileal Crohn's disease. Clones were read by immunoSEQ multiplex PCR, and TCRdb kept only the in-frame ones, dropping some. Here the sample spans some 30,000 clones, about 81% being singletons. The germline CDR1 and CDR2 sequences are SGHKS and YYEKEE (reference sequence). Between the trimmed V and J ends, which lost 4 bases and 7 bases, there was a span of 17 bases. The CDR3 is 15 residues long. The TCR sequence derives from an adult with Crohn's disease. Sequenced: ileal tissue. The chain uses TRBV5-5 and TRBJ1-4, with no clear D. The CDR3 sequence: CASSPMERAGEKLFF. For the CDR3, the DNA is TGTGCCAGCAGCCCCATGGAAAGGGCGGGTGAAAAACTGTTTTTT.